This T cell receptor (beta chain) emerged from a study of control samples from healthy donors and cancer patients. CDR1 KGHDR and CDR2 SFDVKD come from the germline V gene. This CDR3 spans 13 amino acids. Trimming at V came to 4 bases and at J to 7 bases, leaving 2 bases not matched to a gene. The repertoire was sequenced with immunoSEQ multiplex PCR; TCRdb's copy has only in-frame clones and lacks some. The profile shows 100,000 to 150,000 clones, almost 95% of them singletons. The sequence came from a man older than 75 with head and neck cancer. Material: PBMCs. The chain uses TRBV24-1 and TRBJ2-2; TRBD1 agrees at 7 bases. The CDR3 bases are TGTGCCACCAGTGAAGGGGGCAACGGGGAGCTGTTTTTT. Amino acids: CATSEGGNGELFF.